A selection of T cell receptor beta chains follows, all from one sample in a study of T cells after yellow fever vaccination. MiXCR was run by TCRdb on the 5' RACE reads, yielding one entry per CDR3 protein. The sample shows some 390,000 distinct CDR3 sequences, under 7.5% of them seen only once. The specimen was PBMCs, collected 5 days after the yellow fever booster vaccination. The receptors originated from a young man who received the YFV17D yellow fever vaccine. Each CDR3 is given without its conserved first and last residue. D genes are given only for firm matches. Clone size, where shown, is once, few, many, or a class for clones that have expanded.

v_call: TRBV27
cdr3_length: 15
clone_size: many
d_call: TRBD2
cdr3_aa: ASTTSGPLRSYNEQF

v_call: TRBV5-1
cdr3_length: 13
clone_size: few
d_call: TRBD2
cdr3_aa: ASSLETSGFPEQF

v_call: TRBV20-1
cdr3_length: 15
clone_size: many
d_call: TRBD2
cdr3_aa: SARDPRGSGSSYEQY

v_call: TRBV9
cdr3_length: 14
clone_size: .
d_call: TRBD1
cdr3_aa: ASSVEGQVLNQPQH

v_call: TRBV5-1
cdr3_length: 14
clone_size: .
d_call: .
cdr3_aa: ASSLEGGGSGNTIY

v_call: TRBV7-9
cdr3_length: 15
clone_size: few
d_call: .
cdr3_aa: ASSSPSWGQGKETQY

v_call: TRBV12-3/TRBV12-4
cdr3_length: 11
clone_size: few
d_call: TRBD1
cdr3_aa: ASSFQGASPLH

v_call: TRBV7-7
cdr3_length: 10
clone_size: few
d_call: .
cdr3_aa: ASRGSGETQY

v_call: TRBV24-1
cdr3_length: 14
clone_size: .
d_call: .
cdr3_aa: ATSETGSRVGQPQH

v_call: TRBV9
cdr3_length: 12
clone_size: many
d_call: .
cdr3_aa: ASSEVGGYNEQF

v_call: TRBV29-1
cdr3_length: 13
clone_size: few
d_call: TRBD2
cdr3_aa: SVEDPSGRPYEQY

v_call: TRBV5-1
cdr3_length: 16
clone_size: few
d_call: TRBD1
cdr3_aa: ASSYALRDRPMNTEAF

v_call: TRBV2
cdr3_length: 13
clone_size: many
d_call: .
cdr3_aa: ASRAGTTISYEQY

v_call: TRBV20-1
cdr3_length: 9
clone_size: few
d_call: .
cdr3_aa: SARTLDTQY

v_call: TRBV4-3
cdr3_length: 11
clone_size: many
d_call: .
cdr3_aa: ASSPSVTDTQY